This T cell receptor (beta chain) was sequenced during a study of control samples from healthy donors and cancer patients. The CDR3 has 14 amino acids. Trimming cost V 3 bases and J 6 bases; bases outside gene matches: 10. The V gene's germline CDR1 is DFQATT and CDR2 SNEGSKA (reference sequence). Profiled with immunoSEQ multiplex PCR; TCRdb holds only in-frame clones, not every one. The sample shows roughly 100,000 clones, around 90% of them seen only once. Sample: blood. This receptor was identified in a woman between 18 and 29 years old in good health. This rearrangement joins TRBV20-1 to TRBJ2-7, with 8 bases fitting TRBD2. The CDR3 sequence is CSASFGAGEGEQYF. CDR3 in DNA: TGCAGTGCTAGTTTTGGAGCGGGAGAAGGCGAGCAGTACTTC.